These T cell receptor beta chains were read from a single sample in a study of T-cell reconstitution after alpha-beta-depleted transplantation in children. TCRdb processed the PCR reads anew with MiXCR; each CDR3 protein has one entry. The repertoire holds 200,000 to 250,000 distinct CDR3 sequences, with approximately 8.9% as singletons. The material was PBMCs, mostly from graft donor cells, obtained 180 days after TCRalphabeta/CD19-depleted stem cell transplant. These receptors came from a male patient between 10 and 17 years old who had a stem cell transplant for acute lymphoblastic leukemia, so the T cells may come from the graft donor. Both conserved end residues are part of each CDR3. Fields, in order: clone size, V gene, D gene, J gene, CDR3 DNA, CDR3 protein. The D gene is left open where the match is weak. For some rows the clone size is stated as once, few or many, or as a class when expanded; others skip it.

NA,TRBV20-1,NA,TRBJ2-3,TGCAGTGCTCAGCCACCTTCGGGGTGGGGGGGCACAGATACGCAGTATTTT,CSAQPPSGWGGTDTQYF
many,TRBV11-2,TRBD1,TRBJ1-6,TGTGCCAGCAGCACACAGGGGTTTAATTCACCCCTCCACTTT,CASSTQGFNSPLHF
many,TRBV29-1,NA,TRBJ2-5,TGCAGCGTTGAAACAGGTGGGGAGACCCAGTACTTC,CSVETGGETQYF
many,TRBV7-2,TRBD1,TRBJ2-7,TGTGCCAGCAGCTTTCGGACAGGGTTCCTTTCCGAGCAGTACTTC,CASSFRTGFLSEQYF
many,TRBV5-1,TRBD2,TRBJ2-2,TGCGCCAGCAGCTTAGTCAAGCCGGGACTAGCGGGACTAACCGACACCGGGGAGCTGTTTTTT,CASSLVKPGLAGLTDTGELFF
many,TRBV5-6,TRBD1,TRBJ2-7,TGTGCCAGCATTGCCGCCGGGACAGGGACCCACGAGCAGTACTTC,CASIAAGTGTHEQYF
many,TRBV20-1,NA,TRBJ2-7,TGCAGTGCTAGGGGACTGGCGCGGGATTACGAGCAGTACTTC,CSARGLARDYEQYF
many,TRBV9,TRBD1,TRBJ1-1,TGTGCCAGCAGCGTAGCAGCCCTCCCCGGGACAGGGGGGACCACTGAAGCTTTCTTT,CASSVAALPGTGGTTEAFF
many,TRBV7-9,NA,TRBJ1-6,TGTGCCAGCAGCTTAGGTCTAGAGTATTCACCCCTCCACTTT,CASSLGLEYSPLHF
many,TRBV18,NA,TRBJ2-7,TGTGCCAGCTCACCACAGGAAAGAAGCTCCTACGAGCAGTACTTC,CASSPQERSSYEQYF
many,TRBV2,NA,TRBJ2-1,TGTGCCGGTGGACAGTTCAATGAGCAGTTCTTC,CAGGQFNEQFF
many,TRBV9,TRBD2,TRBJ2-1,TGTGCCAGCAGCGTAGAAGGCGGGGCGGGGGGAGCGCAGTTCTTC,CASSVEGGAGGAQFF
many,TRBV7-2,NA,TRBJ2-5,TGTGCCAGCAGCTCAACTACAGGGCGGTCTGGGGAGACCCAGTACTTC,CASSSTTGRSGETQYF
NA,TRBV7-6,TRBD2,TRBJ2-5,TGTGCCAGCAGCTTTGCCTACGGGGGGGGGGAGACCCAGTACTTC,CASSFAYGGGETQYF
many,TRBV10-2,TRBD1,TRBJ1-1,TGCGCCAGCAGGGGACAGGGCGACACTGAAGCTTTCTTT,CASRGQGDTEAFF
many,TRBV5-1,NA,TRBJ2-7,TGCGCCAGCAGCTCGGAGGACAGTTCCTACGAGCAGTACTTC,CASSSEDSSYEQYF
few,TRBV6-2/TRBV6-3,NA,TRBJ1-2,TGTGCCAGCAGTATGACCTTGGCAGGGGAAGGCTACACCTTC,CASSMTLAGEGYTF
many,TRBV5-5,NA,TRBJ2-1,TGTGCCAGCAGCCGGGCAGGGGGGGATGAGCAGTTCTTC,CASSRAGGDEQFF
many,TRBV12-3/TRBV12-4,TRBD1,TRBJ1-5,TGTGCCAGCAGCGTTGACAGGGGTAGCAATCAGCCCCAGCATTTT,CASSVDRGSNQPQHF
many,TRBV28,NA,TRBJ1-5,TGTGCCAGCAGTTTAATACAGGGCAGCCAGCCCCAGCATTTT,CASSLIQGSQPQHF
many,TRBV29-1,NA,TRBJ1-2,TGCAGCGTTGAAAGGAGACAGGCGGATTACGGCTACACCTTC,CSVERRQADYGYTF
many,TRBV10-3,TRBD1,TRBJ1-1,TGTGCCATCAGTGAGTCGGACAGGCGGGCTTTCTTT,CAISESDRRAFF
many,TRBV18,NA,TRBJ2-7,TGTGCCAGCGCACCCTTCATCAGGGACGCTAATGGCGAGCAGTACTTC,CASAPFIRDANGEQYF
many,TRBV12-3/TRBV12-4,TRBD1,TRBJ1-3,TGTGCCAGCAGTTTGAGGGGGCGCGGAAACACCATATATTTT,CASSLRGRGNTIYF
many,TRBV4-1,TRBD2,TRBJ2-2,TGCGCCAGCAGCCCTAGCGGGAGCTATACCGGGGAGCTGTTTTTT,CASSPSGSYTGELFF
many,TRBV20-1,NA,TRBJ2-3,TGCAGTGCGAAGACTAGCACAGATACGCAGTATTTT,CSAKTSTDTQYF
many,TRBV4-1,NA,TRBJ2-7,TGCGCCAGCGGGGAGACAGGGGAGGGCTACGAGCAGTACTTC,CASGETGEGYEQYF
many,TRBV28,NA,TRBJ1-2,TGTGCCAGCAGTTTTCAAGACGGGAACTATGGCTACACCTTC,CASSFQDGNYGYTF
many,TRBV27,NA,TRBJ2-4,TGTGCCAGCAGTTTAGCGGGAACCAAAAACATTCAGTACTTC,CASSLAGTKNIQYF
many,TRBV12-3/TRBV12-4,NA,TRBJ1-6,TGTGCCAGCAGTGGGTCCTATAATTCACCCCTCCACTTT,CASSGSYNSPLHF
many,TRBV3-1,NA,TRBJ1-1,TGTGCCAGCAGCTTGCAAACCGGGACGGCTAAAACTGAAGCTTTCTTT,CASSLQTGTAKTEAFF
few,TRBV9,NA,TRBJ2-7,TGTGCCAGCAGCTCCCGGGACGGGGGTGGCTACGAGCAGTACTTC,CASSSRDGGGYEQYF
NA,TRBV28,NA,TRBJ1-2,TGTGCCAGCAGTTTACCACAGGGCTTGTATGGCTACACCTTC,CASSLPQGLYGYTF
many,TRBV12-3/TRBV12-4,TRBD1,TRBJ2-7,TGTGCCAGCAGGACCGGGACAGGGGAGCAGTACTTC,CASRTGTGEQYF
many,TRBV19,NA,TRBJ2-3,TGTGCCAGTAGCGCAGGGTGGGCTAGCACAGATACGCAGTATTTT,CASSAGWASTDTQYF
many,TRBV5-1,NA,TRBJ2-6,TGCGCCAGCAGCCGTCAGGGGCCAGGTGGGGGGGCCAACGTCCTGACTTTC,CASSRQGPGGGANVLTF
once,TRBV18,NA,TRBJ2-7,TGTGCCAGCTCACCACCGCTAGGACCCGAGCAGTACTTC,CASSPPLGPEQYF
NA,TRBV12-3/TRBV12-4,NA,TRBJ1-1,TGTGCCATCAGTTGGTCGCCGATAGGACAGACTTTGAACACTGAAGCTTTCTTT,CAISWSPIGQTLNTEAFF
many,TRBV28,NA,TRBJ2-7,TGTGCCAGCAGTTTATACGCGTTCGAGCAGTACTTC,CASSLYAFEQYF
many,TRBV6-5,TRBD1,TRBJ2-4,TGTGCCAGCAACCCGACAGGGCGTGGGGACATTCAGTACTTC,CASNPTGRGDIQYF
many,TRBV12-3/TRBV12-4,NA,TRBJ2-7,TGTGCCAGCAGTCCTGCCAGGGGATGGGCCTACGAGCAGTACTTC,CASSPARGWAYEQYF
many,TRBV9,NA,TRBJ2-4,TGTGCCAGCAGCGCTCGGGACTCAGTAGATCGATGGGTTCAGTACTTC,CASSARDSVDRWVQYF
many,TRBV4-3,TRBD1,TRBJ1-3,TGCGCCAGCAGCCAAGATTCCGGGACAGGGGACTCCTCTGGAAACACCATATATTTT,CASSQDSGTGDSSGNTIYF
NA,TRBV25-1,NA,TRBJ2-2,TGTGCCAGCAGTGGAGAGCGGGCGAACACCGGGGAGCTGTTTTTT,CASSGERANTGELFF
many,TRBV12-3/TRBV12-4,TRBD1,TRBJ2-3,TGTGCCAGCAGTTCTTTAGACAGGGGGGAGGGCCGAGATACGCAGTATTTT,CASSSLDRGEGRDTQYF
many,TRBV15,NA,TRBJ2-2,TGTGCCACCAGCAGAGATGGGTGGGGCACGAACACCGGGGAGCTGTTTTTT,CATSRDGWGTNTGELFF
many,TRBV4-2,TRBD1,TRBJ2-3,TGTGCCAGCAGCCAAGAGAATGGACAGGGAGGCACAGATACGCAGTATTTT,CASSQENGQGGTDTQYF
few,TRBV11-2,NA,TRBJ1-5,TGTGCCAGCAGCTTAGACCCCGCTAAGGGCGGCCGATATAGCAATCAGCCCCAGCATTTT,CASSLDPAKGGRYSNQPQHF
many,TRBV7-2,NA,TRBJ1-3,TGTGCCAGCAGCTTATTGGGGGGTCCGGGAAACACCATATATTTT,CASSLLGGPGNTIYF
many,TRBV7-2,TRBD2,TRBJ2-3,TGTGCCAGCAGCTTGGTCCTAGCGGGGGGGCTAGGAACGCAGTATTTT,CASSLVLAGGLGTQYF
many,TRBV9,NA,TRBJ2-1,TGTGCCAGCAGCCCTGGCTACCAATCCAATGAGCAGTTCTTC,CASSPGYQSNEQFF
many,TRBV6-1,NA,TRBJ1-1,TGTGCCAGCAGTGAAGGAGGGCAGGGGCGAGAAGCTTTCTTT,CASSEGGQGREAFF
many,TRBV20-1,TRBD1,TRBJ1-5,TGCAGTGCTAGCAGGGCCCCAGGGGGCGATCAGCCCCAGCATTTT,CSASRAPGGDQPQHF
many,TRBV7-9,TRBD1,TRBJ1-5,TGTGCCAGCAGCTTAGCTGAACAGGGGGCCGGCAATCAGCCCCAGCATTTT,CASSLAEQGAGNQPQHF